This T cell receptor beta chain derives from a study of control samples from healthy donors and cancer patients (dated by TCRdb to the early 2020s). The protocol used for the library was the immunoSEQ multiplex PCR assay. Imported from immuneACCESS, the table was reduced by TCRdb to in-frame sequences with V and J called. These copies leave out some clones; in studies compared against another copy, an unresolved V gene accounts for under half, and the cause of the remainder is not known. This sample lists under 200,000 clones; roughly 95% were detected once. 1% of the sample comes from the top ten. In regard to this clone: This receptor's antigen is unknown. No quality values exist for individual bases; no much larger clone is one base distant.

The CDR3 covers 16 residues, taking in both the cysteine and the phenylalanine. CDR3 DNA only is kept here, 48 bases in frame from base 1. Looking up the germline V gene (reference sequence) yields CDR1 LGHDT and CDR2 YNNKEL. Trimming removed 1 base from V and 0 bases from J; the gene matches leave 1 base unexplained. The rearranged segments are TRBV3-1 (or the pseudogene TRBV3-2) and TRBJ1-3, with 9 bases aligning to TRBD1. The source material was blood. This TCR came from a woman aged 25 to 39 in good health. The CDR3 region: CASSQGDRVSGNTIYF. The DNA sequence is TGTGCCAGCAGCCAAGGGGACAGGGTCTCTGGAAACACCATATATTTT.